This T cell receptor beta chain was observed in a study of blood T cells in healthy people across ages. This CDR3 comprises 12 residues. For this clonotype: A read error may account for a junction end that differs from germline.

Primers used in a second PCR of roughly 6 to 12 cycles were a sample-barcoded 5' primer and a J-beta primer mix. MiXCR, run by TCRdb on the 5' RACE reads, gives a single entry per CDR3 protein. The sample contains about 1 million distinct CDR3 sequences, 40% to 45% of which appear only once. The clonotype originates from a woman aged 60-75 years in good health. The sample was blood. The rearrangement joins TRBV12-3 or TRBV12-4 to TRBJ1-4; unclear D gene. The DNA for the CDR3 is TGTGCCAGCAGTTTGGGGTCAGAAAAACCGTTTTTT. Translated, it gives CASSLGSEKPFF.